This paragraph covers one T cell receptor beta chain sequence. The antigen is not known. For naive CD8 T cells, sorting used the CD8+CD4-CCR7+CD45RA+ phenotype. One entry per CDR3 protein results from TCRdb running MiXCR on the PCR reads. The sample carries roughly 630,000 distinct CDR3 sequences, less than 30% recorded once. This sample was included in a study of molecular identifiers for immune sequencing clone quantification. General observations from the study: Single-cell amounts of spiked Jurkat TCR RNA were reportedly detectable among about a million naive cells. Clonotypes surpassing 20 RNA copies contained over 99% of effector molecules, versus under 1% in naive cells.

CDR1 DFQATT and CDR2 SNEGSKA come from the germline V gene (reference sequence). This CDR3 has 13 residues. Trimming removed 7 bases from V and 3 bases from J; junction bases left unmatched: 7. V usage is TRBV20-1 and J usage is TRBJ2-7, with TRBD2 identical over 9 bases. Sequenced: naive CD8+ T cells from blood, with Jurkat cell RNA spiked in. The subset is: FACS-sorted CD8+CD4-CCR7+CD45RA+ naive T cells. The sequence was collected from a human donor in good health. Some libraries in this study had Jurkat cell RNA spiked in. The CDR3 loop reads CSVGGGDRYEQYF. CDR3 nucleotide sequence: TGCAGTGTTGGCGGGGGGGACCGCTACGAGCAGTACTTC.